Listed here is a single T cell receptor (beta chain). CDR3 length: 13 residues. V lost 5 bases to trimming and J lost 4 bases, with 11 bases between them. CDR1 and CDR2 (germline): MNHEY, SVGAGI. This sample was taken from a study of Ad26.COV2.S vaccination and SARS-CoV-2 variants. Clones were read by immunoSEQ multiplex PCR, and TCRdb kept only the in-frame ones, dropping some. In the table there are over 110,000 clones, 86% of which are singletons. The input for sequencing was peripheral blood, taken after recovery from COVID-19. The source of this sequence is a human donor who had recovered from COVID-19. V is TRBV6-5 and J is TRBJ2-5; TRBD1 is a possible D gene (6 bases). The CDR3 DNA reads as TGTGCCAGCAGTCCAACAGGGTTAGAGACCCAGTACTTC. Protein: CASSPTGLETQYF.